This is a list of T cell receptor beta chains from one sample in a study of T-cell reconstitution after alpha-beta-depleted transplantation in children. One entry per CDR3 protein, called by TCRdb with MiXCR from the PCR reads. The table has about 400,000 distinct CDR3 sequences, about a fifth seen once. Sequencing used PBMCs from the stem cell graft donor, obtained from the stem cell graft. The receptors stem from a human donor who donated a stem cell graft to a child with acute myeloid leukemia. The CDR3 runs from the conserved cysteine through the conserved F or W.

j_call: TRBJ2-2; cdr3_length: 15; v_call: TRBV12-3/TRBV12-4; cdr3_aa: CASRPTSGHTGELFF
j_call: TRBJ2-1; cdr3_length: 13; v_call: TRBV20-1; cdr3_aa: CSASRLGGYEQFF
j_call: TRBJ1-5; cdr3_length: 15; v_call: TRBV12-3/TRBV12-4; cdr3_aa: CASRATGSANQPQHF
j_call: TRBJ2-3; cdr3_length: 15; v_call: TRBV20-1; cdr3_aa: CSARDGAYGFRGQYF
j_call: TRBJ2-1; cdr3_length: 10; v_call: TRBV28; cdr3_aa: CAGGRHEQFF
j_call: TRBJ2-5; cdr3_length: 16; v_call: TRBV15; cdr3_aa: CATSTMGQGSQETQYF
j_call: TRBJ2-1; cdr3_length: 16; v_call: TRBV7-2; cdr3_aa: CASSSRRDRDYNEQFF
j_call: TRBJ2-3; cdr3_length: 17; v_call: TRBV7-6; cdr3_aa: CASSLGIGLAVPDTQYF
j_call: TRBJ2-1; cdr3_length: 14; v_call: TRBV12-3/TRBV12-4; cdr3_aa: CASRPGLAGDEQFF
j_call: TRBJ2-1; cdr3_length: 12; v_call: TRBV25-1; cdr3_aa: CASRTGGNEQFF
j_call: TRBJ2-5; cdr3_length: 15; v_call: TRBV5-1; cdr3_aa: CASSLAGTYSETQYF
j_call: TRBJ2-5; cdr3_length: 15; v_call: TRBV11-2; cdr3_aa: CASSSQPGPQETQYF
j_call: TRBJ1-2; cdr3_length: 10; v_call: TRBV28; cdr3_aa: CAVGTSGYTF
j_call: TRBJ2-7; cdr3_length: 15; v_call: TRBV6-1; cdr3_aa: CASSRSGGLVDEQYF
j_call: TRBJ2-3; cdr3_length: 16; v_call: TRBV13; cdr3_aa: CASSLGDGTSRHTQYF
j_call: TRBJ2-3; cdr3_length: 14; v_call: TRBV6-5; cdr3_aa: CASQNSGGTDTQYF
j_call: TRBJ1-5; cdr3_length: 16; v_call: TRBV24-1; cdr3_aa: CATSDRTGLIDQPQHF
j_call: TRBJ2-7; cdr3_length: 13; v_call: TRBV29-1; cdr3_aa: CSVEVGSGHEQYF
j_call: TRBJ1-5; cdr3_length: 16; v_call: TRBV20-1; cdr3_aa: CSASSQGSSSNQPQHF
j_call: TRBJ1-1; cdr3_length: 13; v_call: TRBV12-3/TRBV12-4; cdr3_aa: CASSLNGNTEAFF
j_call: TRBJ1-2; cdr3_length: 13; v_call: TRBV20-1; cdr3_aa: CSARDGSDYGYTF
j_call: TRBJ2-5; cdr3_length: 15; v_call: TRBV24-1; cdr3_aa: CATSDAGQGRETQYF
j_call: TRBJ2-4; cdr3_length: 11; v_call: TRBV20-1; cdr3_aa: CSANWENIQYF
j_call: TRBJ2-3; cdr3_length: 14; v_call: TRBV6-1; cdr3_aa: CASFSRGSTDTQYF
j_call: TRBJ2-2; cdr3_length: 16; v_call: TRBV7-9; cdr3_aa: CASSRRGQGEIGELFF
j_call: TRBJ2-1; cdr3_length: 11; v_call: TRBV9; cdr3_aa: CASSVDYEQFF
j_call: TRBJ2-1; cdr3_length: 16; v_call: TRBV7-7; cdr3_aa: CASSCSAGGGGNEQFF
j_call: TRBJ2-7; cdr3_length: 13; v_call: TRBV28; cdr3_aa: CASRRGLTGEQYF
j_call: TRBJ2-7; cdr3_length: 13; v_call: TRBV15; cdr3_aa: CATSRDRYYEQYF
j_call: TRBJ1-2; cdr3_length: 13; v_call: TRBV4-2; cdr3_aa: CASSQLGERGYTF
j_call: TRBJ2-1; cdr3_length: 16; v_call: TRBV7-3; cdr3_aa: CASSLTFASGSNEQFF
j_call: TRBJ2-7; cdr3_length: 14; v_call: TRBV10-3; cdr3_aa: CAISWDRESGEQYF
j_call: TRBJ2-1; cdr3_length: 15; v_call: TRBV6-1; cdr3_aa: CASSTASGAYNEQFF
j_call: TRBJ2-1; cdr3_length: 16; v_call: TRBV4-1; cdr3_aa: CASSQDWTSGYNEQFF
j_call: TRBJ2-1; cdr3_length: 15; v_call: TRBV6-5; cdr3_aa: CASSYSGGMGNEQFF
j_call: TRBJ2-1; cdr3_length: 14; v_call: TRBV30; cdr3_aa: CAWSMREGQNEQFF
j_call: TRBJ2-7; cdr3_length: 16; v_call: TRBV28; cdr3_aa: CASRPWMGPEVYEQYF
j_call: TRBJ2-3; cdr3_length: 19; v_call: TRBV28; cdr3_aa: CASSPARTSGRVKADTQYF
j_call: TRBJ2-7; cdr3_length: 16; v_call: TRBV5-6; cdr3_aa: CASSLVRGAGGYEQYF
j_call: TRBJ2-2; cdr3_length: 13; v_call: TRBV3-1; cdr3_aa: CASRGTSAGELFF
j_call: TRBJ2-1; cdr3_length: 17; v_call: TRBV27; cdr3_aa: CASSILAGGSSYNEQFF
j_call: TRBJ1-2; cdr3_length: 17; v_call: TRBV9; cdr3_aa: CASSPRPPGQGNYGYTF
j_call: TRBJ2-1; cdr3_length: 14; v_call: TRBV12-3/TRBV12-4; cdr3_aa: CASKELAGVNEQFF
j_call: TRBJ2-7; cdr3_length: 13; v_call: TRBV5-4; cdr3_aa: CASSYGTSYEQYF
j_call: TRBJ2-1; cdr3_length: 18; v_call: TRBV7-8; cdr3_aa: CASSLATSGKTSYNEQFF
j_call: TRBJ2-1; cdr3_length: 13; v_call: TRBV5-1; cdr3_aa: CASSFSVYNEQFF
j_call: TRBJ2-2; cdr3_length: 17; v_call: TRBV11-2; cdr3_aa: CASSLIRFRRGTGELFF
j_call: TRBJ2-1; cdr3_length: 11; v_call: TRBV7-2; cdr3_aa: CAVSSYNEQFF
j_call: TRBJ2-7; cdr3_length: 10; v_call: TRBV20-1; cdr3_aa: CSAVLREQYF
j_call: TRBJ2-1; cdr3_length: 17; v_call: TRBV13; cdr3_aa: CASSLGLAGGISDEQFF
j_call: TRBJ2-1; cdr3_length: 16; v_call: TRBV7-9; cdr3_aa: CASSPTGRARYNEQFF
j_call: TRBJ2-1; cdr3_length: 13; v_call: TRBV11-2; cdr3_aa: CASSPGLALEQFF
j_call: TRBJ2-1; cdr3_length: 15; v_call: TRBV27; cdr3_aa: CASSLDPGQYNEQFF
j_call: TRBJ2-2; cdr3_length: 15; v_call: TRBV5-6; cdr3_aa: CASSWGTGHTGELFF
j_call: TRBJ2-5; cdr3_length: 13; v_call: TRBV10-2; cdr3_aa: CASLNMDQETQYF
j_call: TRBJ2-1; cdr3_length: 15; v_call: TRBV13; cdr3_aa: CASSYDRGLYNEQFF
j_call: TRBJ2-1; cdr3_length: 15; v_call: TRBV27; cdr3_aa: CASSFGTSSNNEQFF